A selection of T cell receptor beta chains follows, all from one sample in a study of human T cells and chemical hapten exposure. TCRdb analysed the RACE reads with MiXCR anew, one entry per CDR3 protein. The sample lists 100,000 or so distinct CDR3 sequences, under 40% occurring once. The sequences come from whole blood, collected in connection with sensitization to the hapten diphenylcyclopropenone (DPC). Receptors originate from a middle-aged man with alopecia areata. Some clones in this sample may be carry-over from other donors' samples. Each CDR3 is given with its conserved first and last residue. D genes are given only for firm matches. Size is omitted from some rows. Given values are once, few, many or a class for expanded clones.

J gene,clone size,D gene,V gene,CDR3 protein,CDR3 DNA
TRBJ1-2,.,.,TRBV7-2,CASSLLQWGTAGGYTF,TGTGCCAGCAGCTTACTTCAGTGGGGAACCGCGGGCGGCTACACCTTC
TRBJ1-1,once,.,TRBV7-9,CASSQTTEAFF,TGTGCCAGCAGTCAGACCACTGAAGCTTTCTTT
TRBJ2-3,few,.,TRBV2,CATKGGPSTDTQYF,TGTGCCACCAAGGGGGGCCCAAGCACAGATACGCAGTATTTT
TRBJ2-7,few,TRBD1,TRBV7-9,CASSSTGTADSYEQYF,TGTGCCAGCAGCTCCACTGGGACAGCAGACTCCTACGAGCAGTACTTC
TRBJ2-7,few,TRBD1,TRBV14,CASSQRVTGNAYEQYF,TGTGCCAGCAGCCAAAGGGTGACAGGGAATGCCTACGAGCAGTACTTC
TRBJ1-6,.,.,TRBV20-1,CSARGPGIRRGSPLHF,TGCAGTGCTAGAGGCCCCGGGATACGGAGGGGGTCACCCCTCCACTTT
TRBJ2-6,few,.,TRBV20-1,CSARGLALAGGANVLTF,TGCAGTGCTAGGGGACTTGCTCTAGCAGGGGGGGCCAACGTCCTGACTTTC
TRBJ2-3,few,.,TRBV3-1,CASSKGEATDTQYF,TGTGCCAGCAGCAAGGGGGAGGCGACAGATACGCAGTATTTT
TRBJ1-1,few,.,TRBV12-3/TRBV12-4,CASSLRSEAFF,TGTGCCAGCAGTTTACGGTCTGAAGCTTTCTTT
TRBJ2-7,.,.,TRBV29-1,CSVGWDEQYF,TGCAGCGTTGGTTGGGACGAGCAGTACTTC
TRBJ2-3,.,TRBD1,TRBV5-5,CASSSDRLIGADTQYF,TGTGCCAGCAGCTCGGACAGGTTAATAGGGGCAGATACGCAGTATTTT
TRBJ1-3,.,.,TRBV27,CASSPSQGNTIYF,TGTGCCAGCAGTCCCAGTCAAGGAAACACCATATATTTT
TRBJ2-3,few,TRBD1,TRBV12-3/TRBV12-4,CASRQGGGDTQYF,TGTGCCAGCAGACAGGGGGGTGGAGATACGCAGTATTTT
TRBJ2-4,.,TRBD2,TRBV6-5,CASSRELAAAKNIQYF,TGTGCCAGCAGCCGAGAACTAGCGGCAGCCAAAAACATTCAGTACTTC
TRBJ2-7,.,.,TRBV3-1,CASSQGPPREQYF,TGTGCCAGCAGCCAAGGCCCCCCCCGCGAGCAGTACTTC
TRBJ1-6,few,.,TRBV27,CASSFDSSYNSPLHF,TGTGCCAGCAGTTTTGACAGCTCCTATAATTCACCCCTCCACTTT
TRBJ1-2,.,TRBD1,TRBV10-3,CATSESRTGAIYGYTF,TGTGCCACCAGTGAGTCGAGGACAGGGGCGATCTATGGCTACACCTTC
TRBJ2-3,many,TRBD2,TRBV29-1,CSVDGSGRASTDTQYF,TGCAGCGTTGACGGGAGCGGGAGGGCTAGCACAGATACGCAGTATTTT
TRBJ2-3,few,.,TRBV10-3,CAISLSLGAGRSPTDTQYF,TGTGCCATCAGTCTTTCGCTTGGGGCGGGGCGGAGTCCGACAGATACGCAGTATTTT
TRBJ2-3,.,TRBD2,TRBV6-2/TRBV6-3,CASSSSLAGADTQYF,TGTGCCAGCAGTTCGTCACTAGCGGGAGCAGATACGCAGTATTTT
TRBJ1-1,.,.,TRBV5-1,CASSADTSNTEAFF,TGCGCCAGCAGCGCGGACACCTCGAACACTGAAGCTTTCTTT
TRBJ2-7,.,.,TRBV11-1,CASSSNPGRYEQYF,TGTGCCAGCAGCTCAAACCCAGGCCGCTACGAGCAGTACTTC
TRBJ2-3,.,.,TRBV18,CASSPGTTDTQYF,TGTGCCAGCTCACCGGGAACCACAGATACGCAGTATTTT
TRBJ1-3,few,.,TRBV5-1,CASTNRRDSGNTIYF,TGCGCCAGCACGAACAGGCGGGACTCTGGAAACACCATATATTTT
TRBJ1-6,.,TRBD1,TRBV7-2,CASRRTGGANSPLHF,TGTGCCAGCAGACGGACAGGCGGTGCTAATTCACCCCTCCACTTT
TRBJ2-1,few,.,TRBV14,CASNQGGRGPYNEQFF,TGTGCCAGCAACCAGGGGGGGCGAGGCCCCTACAATGAGCAGTTCTTC
TRBJ2-1,few,TRBD1,TRBV28,CASSPTGTGVGGYNEQFF,TGTGCCAGCAGCCCTACCGGGACAGGGGTTGGAGGGTACAATGAGCAGTTCTTC
TRBJ2-3,few,TRBD1,TRBV2,CASIAGTGGWTDTQYF,TGTGCCAGCATCGCCGGGACAGGGGGCTGGACAGATACGCAGTATTTT
TRBJ1-1,few,TRBD1,TRBV29-1,CSGVGQGGTEAFF,TGCAGCGGGGTAGGACAGGGAGGAACTGAAGCTTTCTTT
TRBJ2-2,few,.,TRBV6-5,CASSYSRGRRGGGELFF,TGTGCCAGCAGTTATTCTAGGGGGCGAAGGGGAGGCGGGGAGCTGTTTTTT
TRBJ2-1,.,TRBD2,TRBV12-3/TRBV12-4,CASLQAGTYNEQFF,TGTGCCAGTCTTCAAGCGGGAACCTACAATGAGCAGTTCTTC
TRBJ2-3,.,.,TRBV6-1,CASSADGLSTDTQYF,TGTGCCAGCAGTGCGGACGGTTTAAGCACAGATACGCAGTATTTT
TRBJ2-1,few,TRBD2,TRBV6-1,CASSAGLSTYNEQFF,TGTGCCAGCAGTGCGGGACTATCTACCTACAATGAGCAGTTCTTC
TRBJ1-2,few,.,TRBV14,CASSQTQGGSYTF,TGTGCCAGCAGCCAAACTCAGGGAGGTAGCTACACCTTC
TRBJ2-3,few,.,TRBV6-2/TRBV6-3,CASSVAPDTQYF,TGTGCCAGCAGCGTCGCCCCAGATACGCAGTATTTT
TRBJ2-3,few,.,TRBV7-6,CASSLGAATSTDTQYF,TGTGCCAGCAGCTTAGGGGCTGCTACTAGCACAGATACGCAGTATTTT
TRBJ1-5,few,TRBD1,TRBV12-5,CASSTGDLSNQPQHF,TGTGCTAGTTCCACAGGGGACCTTAGCAATCAGCCCCAGCATTTT
TRBJ1-5,.,.,TRBV2,CASSDEGGRQGTAQHF,TGTGCCAGCAGTGATGAAGGGGGGCGGCAGGGTACAGCCCAGCATTTT
TRBJ1-6,few,.,TRBV7-3,CASSSLTGSPLHF,TGTGCCAGCAGCTCGCTTACAGGATCACCCCTCCACTTT
TRBJ2-7,.,TRBD2,TRBV5-1,CASSFGGLAGTYEQYF,TGCGCCAGCAGCTTTGGTGGACTAGCGGGGACCTACGAGCAGTACTTC
TRBJ1-1,.,TRBD1,TRBV7-2,CASSNRQGTGAEAFF,TGTGCCAGCAGCAATAGACAGGGGACGGGCGCTGAAGCTTTCTTT
TRBJ2-3,few,TRBD2,TRBV9,CASSVISGVSTDTQYF,TGTGCCAGCAGCGTAATAAGCGGGGTTAGCACAGATACGCAGTATTTT
TRBJ2-7,few,TRBD1,TRBV28,CASSPGQFYEQYF,TGTGCCAGCAGCCCGGGACAGTTCTACGAGCAGTACTTC